This TCR beta chain was obtained from a study of response to subunit inactivated influenza vaccine. Study-level findings and limits: Authors suggested that a seasonal influenza vaccination recruits few new T cells each time.

Losses at the gene ends were 9 bases for V and 4 bases for J; bases not matched to a gene: 11. The CDR3 covers 15 residues. In germline, CDR1 is MDHEN, CDR2 SYDVKM. To note about this clonotype: Its target is not known.

One entry per CDR3 protein, called by TCRdb with MiXCR from the RT-PCR reads. The table records some 640,000 distinct CDR3 sequences, about 15% of them present only once. The TCR comes from a man aged 50-59 years who received an inactivated influenza vaccine. The source material was PBMCs from blood, sampled less than 15 days before vaccination. The chain links TRBV28 to TRBJ1-2; 10 nucleotides match TRBD1. This CDR3 is CARRTGDRGVYGYTF. CDR3 DNA: TGTGCCAGACGTACCGGGGACAGGGGTGTCTATGGCTACACCTTC.